The present TCR beta chain was sequenced within a study of blood T cell repertoires in COVID-19. Looking at the study overall: Sites across the United States, Italy and Spain contributed samples from acute and convalescent COVID-19. T cells, B-cell-depleted T cells, or PBMCs provided the cDNA or gDNA that served as material.

CDR3 length: 14 residues. Per germline, CDR1 SGHTA and CDR2 FQGNSA. The ends were cut back, 4 bases at V and 0 bases at J, with 8 bases in the middle. Source study methods: Reference gene primers were amplified, and this amplification served to estimate nucleated cell counts. TCRdb keeps only in-frame clones here, not all; method: immunoSEQ multiplex PCR. V and J calls and clone size are as listed in that table; D and trimming were resolved from the DNA. The sample records 140,000 or so clones, about 87% being singletons. Sequencing was performed on peripheral blood. This clonotype originated in a man between 60 and 75 years old with active or convalescent COVID-19. The chain couples TRBV7-2 to TRBJ2-3; no definite D call. The CDR3 coding sequence is TGTGCCAGCAGCTCCACGCGGAGCACAGATACGCAGTATTTT. Translating gives CASSSTRSTDTQYF.